This T cell receptor (beta chain) was profiled in a study of shared clonotypes between healthy human individuals. General study findings and limits: Naive CD4 clonotypes overlapped across several donors at roughly 5%. On the whole, naive subsets had larger estimated richness than memory subsets had. Clonotype sharing among donors likely depends on sequencing depth. Sequencing of the sorted subsets was shown by rarefaction to be incomplete despite large depth.

On this clone itself: Its target is unknown.

V lost 0 bases and J lost 6, with 12 bases in between. Germline assignment: CDR1 SGHRS and CDR2 YFSETQ. There are 14 residues in the CDR3. Assay: immunoSEQ multiplex PCR; the TCRdb copy retains only in-frame clones and omits some. Of some 2.4 million clones in the sample, over 85% were seen once. The receptor was isolated from a man between 18 and 35 years old in good health. Some clones in this sample may be carry-over from other donors' samples. Sequencing input: naive CD4+ T cells from PBMCs. The subset: CD45RA+ positively selected. J is TRBJ1-1 and V is TRBV5-1; D is perhaps TRBD1 (6 bases). The CDR3 nucleotides read TGCGCCAGCAGCTTGGGACAGGAAGCCCCTGAAGCTTTCTTT. Translated: CASSLGQEAPEAFF.